This T cell receptor (beta chain) emerged from a study of cytomegalovirus exposure and HLA in healthy donors (dated by TCRdb to about 2017). At the level of the whole study: In an earlier analysis of 587 of the donors, about 270 Gb of sequence data and 90 million to 120 million unique TCR beta sequences from roughly 190 million T cells were reported. Typing coverage varied by locus: roughly 620-640 donors for A, B, C, DRB1 and DQB1; more than 500 for DQA1; about 590 for DPA1; around 490 for DPB1. All discovery cohort repertoires had been generated using a single sequencing platform. The study profiled the T cell repertoires of hundreds of subjects by immunosequencing and related them to cytomegalovirus serostatus. Across under 500 genotyped donors of the cohort, an average of about 250,000 unique TCR beta nucleotide sequences per donor were sequenced, and roughly 18% of those sequences were non-productive. The later analysis used no new phenotypic data to find candidate immune exposures, relying instead on TCR beta sequences and their occurrence across donors. Of the 300 to 450 genotyped donors, roughly 80% were placed in the genetic ancestry cluster associated with self-reported Caucasian donors. The study aimed to test whether signatures of past pathogen exposure could be identified by cataloging public T cell receptors. Several DR-DQ haplotypes were treated as single units for association and clustering because of strong linkage in the cohort. To predict cytomegalovirus infection status, the study brought together high-throughput TCR immunosequencing, statistical association of individual TCRs with disease status, and machine learning. An early release covering some 640 HLA-typed donors comprised about 310 gigabases of sequencing data and around 85 million unique TCR sequences. In addition to the first cohort of about 650 subjects, a separate validation cohort of 100 to 150 different subjects was used. HLA typing covered class I and class II loci at four-digit resolution. A later analysis re-analyzed previously published TCR beta repertoires from 500 to 700 donors and added high-resolution HLA genotyping to study TCR occurrence patterns. A later genetic analysis took genome-wide SNP genotypes for about three fifths of the roughly 700 donors and used that subset as a discovery cohort. An earlier analysis of fewer than 750 of the donors used high-throughput TCR beta sequencing to judge whether each TCR beta V gene segment behaved as functional or pseudogenic. Alongside the repertoire data, information on donor age, sex, ethnicity and CMV serostatus was compiled.

The cohort was made up of 666 healthy bone marrow donors. Cohort members were all nominally healthy when sampled, although unrecorded immune exposures were likely present. The donor was CMV seronegative and was included in the group of hundreds of seronegative cohort members. A peripheral blood sample was provided by each donor, and peripheral blood mononuclear cells were used for TCR beta sequencing. Genomic DNA extraction from the blood cell samples was performed with the Qiagen DNeasy Blood Extraction Kit. The paper as a whole reports these results and caveats: Because counts were too low, about 18 rarely observed V segments, including chromosome 9 orphons, were left out of the earlier analysis of about 500 of the donors. Linkage disequilibrium might explain the correlated functional status among segregating V segments, but an unknown experimental factor could not be ruled out. Strong co-occurrence of HLA alleles, especially DR and DQ, made assigning TCR associations to individual alleles difficult. A later analysis found that most CMV-associated TCR beta chains appeared HLA-restricted, with HLA associations seemingly driven largely by CMV exposure. A further reported finding was that TCR beta sequences accurately predicted the HLA-A and HLA-B alleles for most subjects in the first cohort. CMV serostatus was the only immune exposure information available for the cohort. In a later genetic analysis, a missense DCLRE1C variant was associated with V-gene and J-gene trimming of TCR beta chains, and the association was replicated in an independent cohort. Because HLA typing was missing for some donors at each locus, association tests included only the typed subset. At a false discovery rate of 0.05, a later analysis linked 15,000 to 20,000 TCR beta sequences to specific HLA alleles. A later analysis reported that several top co-occurrence clusters appeared linked to parvovirus B19, influenza, CMV and Epstein-Barr virus. The classifier was reported to diagnose cytomegalovirus status with high specificity and sensitivity in both the original and validation cohorts. Across donors, most TCR sequences were observed very rarely, whereas some public TCRs were present in many individuals. In an earlier analysis of around 600 of the donors, most TCR beta V segments appeared in productive rearrangements about 90% or about 30% of the time, broadly matching IMGT annotations. It was suggested by the authors that the approach could potentially be generalized to other disease states and immunological phenotypes. A later analysis found that TCR association rates varied across HLA loci, with DRB1 alleles showing the most associated TCRs and HLA-C alleles the fewest. A later genetic analysis reported fewer N-insertions in productive TCRs among donors in an Asian-associated ancestry cluster than the approximately 700-donor mean. Compared with equally common non-associated chains, HLA-associated TCR beta chains in a later analysis were more clonally expanded and had lower generation probabilities. In vitro tests confirmed that a few of the cytomegalovirus-associated TCR beta chains recognize cytomegalovirus antigens. The sequencing pipeline was judged likely to have produced a cluster of highly shared sequence variants as a technical artifact. The study gave a list of under 200 TCR beta chains associated with cytomegalovirus. In this cohort, only TCR beta chains were sequenced, and detectable features were limited by the absence of alpha or paired-chain data. Presence/absence analyses assumed roughly uniform sequencing depth across donors, an assumption that may not hold.

Receptors were amplified or captured by the immunoSEQ multiplex PCR assay. The multiplex PCR relied on a mix of 60 forward primers for TCR Vbeta segments and 13 reverse primers for TCR Jbeta segments. A multiplex PCR assay on genomic DNA amplified the CDR3 region of rearranged TCR beta genes. Amplified TCR beta libraries were sequenced as 87-base-pair reads on the Illumina HiSeq System. Turning to the authors' computational methods: A later analysis tallied roughly 78 million unique TCR beta chains across the 610 or so repertoires, and around 10 million of those chains were shared by two or more donors. To remove PCR and sequencing errors, raw reads were error-corrected and collapsed into unique sequences using a nearest-neighbor algorithm that merged closely related sequences. To assign V, D and J gene segments, CDR3 sequences were aligned to IMGT reference sequences. For a sequence to be retained, a match of at least six nucleotides to both a V gene segment and a J gene segment was required. A rearrangement counted as productive if the CDR3 had no stop codons and remained in frame with V and J, and every other rearrangement counted as non-productive. Following IMGT convention, CDR3 was defined as the stretch from the second conserved V-encoded cysteine to the conserved J-encoded phenylalanine. Sequences without an unambiguous match to a single V gene segment were excluded from the earlier analysis of about 600 of the donors. An earlier analysis of several hundred of the donors called V segments functional above 56.7% productive rearrangements and segregating when the between-donor standard deviation exceeded 5%. To diagnose cytomegalovirus status from the catalog of TCR beta chain sequences, a statistical classification framework was built. A later analysis assigned V and J genes by comparing TCR nucleotide sequences with IMGT/GENE-DB human TR gene sequences. The TCRdist pipeline was used in a later analysis to assign CDR3 sequences and most-parsimonious VDJ recombination scenarios. A later analysis defined each TCR beta chain by its CDR3 amino acid sequence plus V-gene family, and excluded reads lacking a unique V-gene family. To address suspected cross-contamination and a sequencing artifact, a later analysis removed around 590 highly shared, low-generation-probability nucleotide sequences. In a later analysis, a clonal expansion index was calculated for each public chain from normalized within-repertoire ranks of inferred template counts. In a later analysis, generation probabilities were computed with a VDJ recombination model fitted to out-of-frame rearrangements, and the resulting probabilities were checked against IGoR. In a later analysis, TCR-TCR, TCR-HLA and TCR-CMV co-occurrence was scored with hypergeometric tests, and a repertoire-size bias correction was applied to TCR pairs. False discovery rates were estimated in a later analysis by permuting HLA or CMV assignments 20 times. In a later analysis, co-occurring TCRs were grouped with DBSCAN, and TCRdist sequence similarity was added when clustering was performed within HLA-allele-positive subsets. Co-occurrence clustering excluded repertoires with fewer than 30,000 or more than 120,000 public chains, plus five with anomalous nucleotide sharing. In TCRdb, the immuneACCESS table is reduced to in-frame sequences with V and J assigned. These tables do not hold every clone; where another copy was compared, an unresolved V gene accounts for under half, and the others remain unexplained. V and J calls and clone size come straight from that table; D and trimming were deduced from the DNA. The sample has roughly 140,000 clones on record, over 80% of them singletons. The leading ten clones occupy less than 1.5% of the sample.

Comment on this clone: Its antigen has not been determined. It has no much larger one-base neighbor in the sample; base qualities were not kept.

Sequenced input: PBMCs. The clonotype was recovered from a female donor in good health and CMV-seronegative.

The DNA sequence is TGCGCCAGCAGCCTAGATGGCGGGCCGAGCTACGAGCAGTACTTC. This gives the protein CASSLDGGPSYEQYF. The V and J genes are TRBV10-2 and TRBJ2-7, and the D gene may be TRBD2, 5 bases matching. From its cysteine to its phenylalanine, the CDR3 spans 15 amino acids. Only the CDR3 portion is preserved as DNA: 45 bases, with reading frame beginning at the first base. Trimming costs V 6 bases and J 3 bases, and their ends lie 18 bases apart. For CDR1 and CDR2, the germline V gene lists WSHSY and SAAADI.